One sample yielded the 29 T cell receptor beta chains listed below, sequenced in a study of blood T cell repertoires in COVID-19. Only in-frame clones appear in the TCRdb table, and some are missing; sequencing was by immunoSEQ multiplex PCR. The table includes approximately 120,000 clones, approximately 85% detected once. The sample consisted of peripheral blood. Receptors were obtained from a human donor in a cohort sampled during active COVID-19.

There are many counts of this clone. This chain joins TRBV20-1 and TRBJ2-7; TRBD2 matches at 15 bases. V trimming: 5 bases; J trimming: 1 base; junction bases outside the gene matches: 9. CDR1 is DFQATT and CDR2 is SNEGSKA in the germline V gene (reference sequence). This CDR3 has 17 residues. The CDR3 DNA reads TGCAGTGCTGGTGGGACTAGCGGGGGGCGCAATTCCTACGAGCAGTACTTC. Its protein is CSAGGTSGGRNSYEQYF.

V usage is TRBV5-1 and J usage is TRBJ2-1; 10 bases are shared with TRBD1. Germline values: CDR1 SGHRS, CDR2 YFSETQ. The junction had 13 bases not matched to a gene; V was cut back by 0 bases and J by 10 bases. This CDR3 is 17 amino acids long. The CDR3 bases are TGCGCCAGCAGCTTGGAAGGGGACAGGGGTTTTCGATGGGAGCAGTTCTTC. Amino acid sequence: CASSLEGDRGFRWEQFF. Together with reference TRBV5-1 and TRBJ2-1, the CDR3 gives the full variable domain: KAGVTQTPRYLIKTRGQQVTLSCSPISGHRSVSWYQQTPGQGLQFLFEYFSETQRNKGNFPGRFSGRQFSNSRSEMNVSTLELGDSALYLCASSLEGDRGFRWEQFFGPGTRLTVL.

This clone was recorded once. CDR3 sequence reads: CASSSPGQGLYSNQPQHF. The CDR3 nucleotides are TGTGCCAGTAGTTCTCCGGGACAGGGACTCTATAGCAATCAGCCCCAGCATTTT. This chain uses TRBV19 with TRBJ1-5, with TRBD1 matching over 9 bases. CDR1 and CDR2 from the germline V gene are LNHDA and SQIVND (reference sequence). With 5 bases clipped from V and 0 bases from J, the junction kept 11 bases outside the gene matches. The CDR3 is made up of 18 amino acids.

The chain has TRBV21-1 and TRBJ2-7; the table's D call TRBD2 went unverified against the DNA. TRBV21-1 is a pseudogene. The CDR3 totals 18 residues. The chain's CDR3 is CASRRPGLHPIAAGEQYF. CDR3 coding DNA: TGTGCCAGCAGGAGGCCGGGACTACACCCTATCGCCGCTGGGGAGCAGTACTTC.

V gene TRBV4-1 combines with J gene TRBJ2-7; D unclear. The germline V gene encodes CDR1 MGHRA and CDR2 YSYEKL. The CDR3 has 13 amino acids. The V gene lost 3 bases and the J gene lost 3 bases, with 9 bases spanning the gap. CDR3 loop: CASSHNTDYEQYF. The DNA for the CDR3 is TGCGCCAGCAGCCACAACACCGACTACGAGCAGTACTTC.

The chain combines TRBV19 with TRBJ1-2; 8 bases line up with TRBD1. CDR1 is LNHDA, CDR2 SQIVND, per germline (reference sequence). This CDR3 contains 15 residues. The V gene end was trimmed by 3 bases and the J gene end by 3 bases; junction bases not matched to a gene: 6. As DNA, the CDR3 is TGTGCCAGTAGTATCTCTAACAGGGGGGACTATGGCTACACCTTC. Amino acid sequence: CASSISNRGDYGYTF.

Only a few counts were recorded for this clone. The chain joins TRBV5-1 to TRBJ2-7; 7 bases fit TRBD1. This CDR3 contains 15 residues. Germline V gives CDR1 SGHRS, CDR2 YFSETQ. The junction had 9 bases not matched to a gene; V was cut back by 4 bases and J by 2 bases. CDR3 bases: TGCGCCAGCAGCCCCCGACAGGGTACGGCCTACGAGCAGTACTTC. The encoded protein is CASSPRQGTAYEQYF. Together with reference TRBV5-1 and TRBJ2-7, the CDR3 gives the full variable domain: KAGVTQTPRYLIKTRGQQVTLSCSPISGHRSVSWYQQTPGQGLQFLFEYFSETQRNKGNFPGRFSGRQFSNSRSEMNVSTLELGDSALYLCASSPRQGTAYEQYFGPGTRLTVT.

Many counts were recorded for this clone. The rearrangement links TRBV10-3 to TRBJ2-7; D is uncertain. The germline CDR1 and CDR2 sequences are ENHRY and SYGVKD. V was shortened by 11 bases and J by 0 bases, with 11 bases between the two germline ends. This CDR3 is 12 amino acids long. CDR3 coding DNA: TGTGCCGCCGCGGATATCTCCTACGAGCAGTACTTC. Protein sequence: CAAADISYEQYF.

This clone appeared once. The chain employs TRBV19 and TRBJ2-4; 7 bases match TRBD1. The CDR3 extends over 17 amino acids. Trimming took 3 bases from V and 0 from J; bases not matched to a gene: 8. In germline, CDR1 is LNHDA, CDR2 SQIVND (reference sequence). This chain's CDR3 is CASSILGGGLAKNIQYF. For the CDR3, the DNA is TGTGCCAGTAGTATCCTAGGGGGCGGACTAGCCAAAAACATTCAGTACTTC.

The chain links TRBV30 to TRBJ2-7, with D possibly being TRBD2 (7 bases). The germline V gene has CDR1 GTSNPN and CDR2 SVGIG (reference sequence). The V gene lost 0 bases and the J gene lost 2 bases, with 14 bases spanning the gap. The CDR3 extends over 15 amino acids. The CDR3: CAWSVYAGAPYEQYF. The CDR3, as DNA: TGTGCCTGGAGTGTTTATGCGGGGGCACCCTACGAGCAGTACTTC.

This sequence joins TRBV19 and TRBJ2-3; 11 nucleotides match TRBD2. V shed 6 bases, J shed 4 bases, and the junction held 6 bases outside the gene matches. The CDR3 is 15 residues long. In germline, CDR1 is LNHDA, CDR2 SQIVND (reference sequence). This chain's CDR3 is CASRRLAGIADTQYF. The CDR3 region has the DNA TGTGCCAGTAGAAGACTAGCGGGGATCGCAGATACGCAGTATTTT.

The V call is TRBV5-5, the J call TRBJ1-4; D possibly corresponds to TRBD1 (5 bases). The CDR3 runs to 15 residues. Trimming pared 4 bases from V and 4 bases from J, leaving 14 bases between. CDR1 and CDR2 from the germline V gene are SGHKS and YYEKEE (reference sequence). The CDR3 spells CASSTHGGVNEKLFF. In nucleotides, the CDR3 is TGTGCCAGCAGCACTCACGGAGGGGTTAATGAAAAACTGTTTTTT.

The CDR3 nucleotides read TGTGCCAGCAGCTTCAAGGGAGCCACAGATACGCAGTATTTT. It specifies CASSFKGATDTQYF. The V and J genes are TRBV7-9 and TRBJ2-3, with D possibly TRBD2 on 5 matching bases. Germline V gene data show CDR1 as SEHNR and CDR2 as FQNEAQ (reference sequence). This CDR3 has 14 amino acids. The germline V and J ends were trimmed by 3 bases and 2 bases, with 9 bases remaining between them.

The V call is TRBV7-6, the J call TRBJ1-5, with D maybe TRBD1 (5 bases). Trimming took 8 bases from V and 4 from J, leaving 33 bases between them. Germline loops: CDR1 SGHVS, CDR2 FNYEAQ. The CDR3 is 20 residues long. CDR3 protein: CASLPYPRRRRGGGNQPQHF. The CDR3 coding sequence is TGTGCCAGCCTCCCCTATCCGCGCCGCCGTCGGGGGGGAGGGAATCAGCCCCAGCATTTT.

The chain recombines TRBV24-1 with TRBJ2-5, with 8 bases aligning to TRBD1. There are 13 residues in the CDR3. The V gene end was trimmed by 7 bases and the J gene end by 5 bases; junction bases not matched to a gene: 5. Germline-derived CDR1 and CDR2 are KGHDR and SFDVKD. CDR3: CATSRGQGETQYF. The CDR3 DNA is TGTGCCACCAGCAGGGGGCAAGGGGAGACCCAGTACTTC.

This rearrangement joins TRBV9 to TRBJ1-1; D perhaps matches TRBD1 (5 bases). V was pared by 3 bases and J by 1 base, with 10 bases between. CDR1 is SGDLS, CDR2 YYNGEE, per germline. CDR3 length equals 14 residues. In DNA form, the CDR3 reads TGTGCCAGCAGCGGGCCTCAGGGGAACACTGAAGCTTTCTTT. Protein sequence: CASSGPQGNTEAFF.

This chain uses TRBV7-8 with TRBJ1-6; 7 nucleotides match TRBD1. Germline lookup yields CDR1 SGHVS and CDR2 FQNEAQ. Unmatched junction bases numbered 11, after V lost 5 bases and J lost 10 bases. This CDR3 comprises 15 residues. In nucleotides, the CDR3 is TGTGCCAGCAGCGCTACCACAGGGGTTAAATCACCCCTCCACTTT. Amino acid sequence: CASSATTGVKSPLHF.

This clone was counted only a few times. The chain is built from TRBV6-4 and TRBJ1-5, with D maybe TRBD1 (5 bases). The CDR3 spans 13 residues. V lost 3 bases and J lost 9, with 12 bases in between. Per the germline V gene, CDR1 is MRHNA and CDR2 is SNTAGT. The CDR3 DNA is TGTGCCAGCAGTGAGGCCCTCGGGGGGCCCCAGCATTTT. It codes for CASSEALGGPQHF.

The V gene is TRBV5-1, the J gene TRBJ1-1, with a weak D call TRBD1 (5 bases). Trimming removed 2 bases from V and 11 bases from J, with 16 bases in between. Germline lookup yields CDR1 SGHRS and CDR2 YFSETQ. This CDR3 contains 13 residues. CDR3 nucleotide sequence: TGCGCCAGCAGCTTTGGGCGGGGCGAAAGGGCTTTCTTT. Protein: CASSFGRGERAFF.

This rearrangement joins TRBV19 to TRBJ2-3; 12 positions agree with TRBD2. This CDR3 comprises 18 residues. After removal of 5 bases from V and 6 bases from J, the junction contained 15 bases not matched to a gene. The V gene's germline CDR1 is LNHDA and CDR2 SQIVND (reference sequence). Written as DNA, the CDR3 is TGTGCCAGTAGTTCCCAGACTAGCGGGGGCGCTTCCCCGGATACGCAGTATTTT. Translating it yields CASSSQTSGGASPDTQYF.

This chain connects TRBV11-2 to TRBJ1-1; D perhaps matches TRBD1 (6 bases). Per germline, CDR1 SGHAT and CDR2 FQNNGV. Trimming took off 3 bases at V and 4 bases at J, with 9 bases between the two ends. The CDR3 has 13 amino acids. The CDR3 spells CASSFWGRTEAFF. DNA for the CDR3: TGTGCCAGCAGCTTCTGGGGGCGCACTGAAGCTTTCTTT.

V and J are TRBV5-6 and TRBJ1-3; TRBD1 agrees at 8 bases. The germline CDR1 and CDR2 sequences are SGHDT and YYEEEE. V dropped 3 bases and J dropped 3; count of bases not matched to a gene: 2. CDR3 size: 14 residues. CDR3 in DNA: TGTGCCAGCAGCTCAGGGGGCTTTGGAAACACCATATATTTT. This codes for CASSSGGFGNTIYF.

The chain couples TRBV6-1 to TRBJ1-2; D call uncertain. Deletions cut 4 bases from V and 4 bases from J, with 13 bases between. The CDR3 spans 14 residues. Germline CDR1 and CDR2: MNHNS and SASEGT. The CDR3 DNA reads as TGTGCCAGCAGTGGAGCTACAGCCGTCTATGGCTACACCTTC. The encoded protein is CASSGATAVYGYTF.

Turning to this clone: The same CDR3 can be traced to other DNA sequences in this sample. The gene calls are TRBV12-3 or TRBV12-4 and TRBJ1-5, with a possible D match to TRBD1 (6 bases). V dropped 6 bases and J dropped 1 base, with 7 bases sitting between them. This CDR3 is 13 amino acids long. CDR3 region: CASRTGSNQPQHF. CDR3 nucleotide sequence: TGTGCCAGCAGAACAGGGAGCAATCAGCCCCAGCATTTT.

This chain connects TRBV5-6 to TRBJ1-3, with D uncertain. Trimming removed 2 bases from V and 3 bases from J, with 15 bases in between. Per germline, CDR1 SGHDT and CDR2 YYEEEE. There are 16 residues in the CDR3. The CDR3 DNA follows: TGTGCCAGCAGCTTTTTAGGAGGTAGGGTTGGAAACACCATATATTTT. Translation gives CASSFLGGRVGNTIYF.

This rearrangement joins TRBV28 to TRBJ1-2, with 8 bases matching TRBD1. The V segment lost 6 bases and the J segment 8 bases; nucleotides outside the gene matches: 8. This CDR3 comprises 13 residues. Germline CDR1 reads MDHEN; CDR2 reads SYDVKM. CDR3 nucleotides: TGTGCCAGCAGCCTCGGGACAGGAGGCGGCTACACCTTC. Translating it yields CASSLGTGGGYTF.

The chain joins TRBV5-6 to TRBJ2-3; TRBD2 aligns across 8 bases. V shed 2 bases and J 3 bases; nucleotides not matched to a gene: 8. Per germline, CDR1 SGHDT and CDR2 YYEEEE. This CDR3 comprises 16 residues. The chain's CDR3 is CASSFYARGGTDTQYF. CDR3 coding DNA: TGTGCCAGCAGCTTTTACGCTCGGGGGGGAACAGATACGCAGTATTTT. The full variable domain, rest sourced from reference TRBV5-6 and TRBJ2-3, is DAGVTQSPTHLIKTRGQQVTLRCSPKSGHDTVSWYQQALGQGPQFIFQYYEEEERQRGNFPDRFSGHQFPNYSSELNVNALLLGDSALYLCASSFYARGGTDTQYFGPGTRLTVL.

The chain is built from TRBV5-6 and TRBJ1-1; a possible D gene is TRBD1 (5 bases). In germline, CDR1 is SGHDT, CDR2 YYEEEE. This CDR3 is 13 amino acids long. Trimming took off 0 bases at V and 7 bases at J, with 10 bases between the two ends. The CDR3 protein is CASSLGTGVEAFF. CDR3 DNA: TGTGCCAGCAGCTTGGGGACGGGGGTTGAAGCTTTCTTT. The variable domain in full, completed from reference TRBV5-6 and TRBJ1-1, reads DAGVTQSPTHLIKTRGQQVTLRCSPKSGHDTVSWYQQALGQGPQFIFQYYEEEERQRGNFPDRFSGHQFPNYSSELNVNALLLGDSALYLCASSLGTGVEAFFGQGTRLTVV.

This sequence joins TRBV7-2 and TRBJ2-7; D unclear. Germline loops: CDR1 SGHTA, CDR2 FQGNSA. V was pared by 1 base and J by 3 bases, with 7 bases between. The CDR3 covers 13 residues. CDR3 in amino acids: CASSLVPGYEQYF. The CDR3 DNA is TGTGCCAGCAGCTTAGTTCCAGGCTACGAGCAGTACTTC.